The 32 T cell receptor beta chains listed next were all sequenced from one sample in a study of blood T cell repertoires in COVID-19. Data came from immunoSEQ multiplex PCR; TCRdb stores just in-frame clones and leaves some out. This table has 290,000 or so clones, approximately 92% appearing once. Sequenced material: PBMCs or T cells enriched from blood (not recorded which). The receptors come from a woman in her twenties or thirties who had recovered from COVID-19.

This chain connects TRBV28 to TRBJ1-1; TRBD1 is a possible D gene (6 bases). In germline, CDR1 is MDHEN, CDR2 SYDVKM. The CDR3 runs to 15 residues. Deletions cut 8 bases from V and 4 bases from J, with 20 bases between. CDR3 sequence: CASAGARRILTEAFF. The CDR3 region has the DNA TGTGCCAGCGCAGGGGCGCGGAGAATTCTCACTGAAGCTTTCTTT.

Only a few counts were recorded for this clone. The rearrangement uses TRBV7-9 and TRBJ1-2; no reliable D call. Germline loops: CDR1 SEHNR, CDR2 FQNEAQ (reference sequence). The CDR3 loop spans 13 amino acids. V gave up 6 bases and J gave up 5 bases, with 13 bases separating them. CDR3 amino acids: CASRGRLDYGYTF. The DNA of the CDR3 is TGTGCCAGCAGAGGGAGGCTAGATTATGGCTACACCTTC.

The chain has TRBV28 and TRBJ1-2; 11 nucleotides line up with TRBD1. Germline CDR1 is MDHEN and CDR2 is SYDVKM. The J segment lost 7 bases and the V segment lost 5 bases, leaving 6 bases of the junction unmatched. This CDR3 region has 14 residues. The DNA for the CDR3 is TGTGCCAGCAGTATCCAGGGACAGGGGGGTGGCTACACCTTC. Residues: CASSIQGQGGGYTF.

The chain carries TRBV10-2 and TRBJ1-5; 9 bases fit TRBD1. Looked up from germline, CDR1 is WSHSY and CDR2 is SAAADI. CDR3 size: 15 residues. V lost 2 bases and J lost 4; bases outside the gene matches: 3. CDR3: CASSEEDRGNQPQHF. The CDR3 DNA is TGCGCCAGCAGTGAGGAGGACAGGGGAAATCAGCCCCAGCATTTT.

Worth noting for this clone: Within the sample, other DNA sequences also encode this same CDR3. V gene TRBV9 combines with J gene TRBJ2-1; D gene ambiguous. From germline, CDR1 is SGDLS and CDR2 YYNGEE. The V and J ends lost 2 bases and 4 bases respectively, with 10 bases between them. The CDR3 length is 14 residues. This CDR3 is CASSVGDSYNEQFF. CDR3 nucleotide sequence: TGTGCCAGCAGCGTGGGTGACTCTTACAATGAGCAGTTCTTC.

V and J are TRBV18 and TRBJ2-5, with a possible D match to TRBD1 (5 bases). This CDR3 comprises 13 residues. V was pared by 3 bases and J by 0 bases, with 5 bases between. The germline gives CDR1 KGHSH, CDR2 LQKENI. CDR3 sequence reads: CASSPRDQETQYF. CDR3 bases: TGTGCCAGCTCACCCAGGGACCAAGAGACCCAGTACTTC. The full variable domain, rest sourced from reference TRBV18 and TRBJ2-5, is NAGVMQNPRHLVRRRGQEARLRCSPMKGHSHVYWYRQLPEEGLKFMVYLQKENIIDESGMPKERFSAEFPKEGPSILRIQQVVRGDSAAYFCASSPRDQETQYFGPGTRLLVL.

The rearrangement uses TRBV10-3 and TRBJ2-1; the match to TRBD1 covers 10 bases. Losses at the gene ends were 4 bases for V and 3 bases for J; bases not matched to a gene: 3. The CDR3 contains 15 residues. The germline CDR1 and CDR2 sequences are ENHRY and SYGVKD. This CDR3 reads CAISGQGANYNEQFF. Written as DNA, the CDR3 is TGTGCCATCAGTGGACAGGGGGCTAACTACAATGAGCAGTTCTTC.

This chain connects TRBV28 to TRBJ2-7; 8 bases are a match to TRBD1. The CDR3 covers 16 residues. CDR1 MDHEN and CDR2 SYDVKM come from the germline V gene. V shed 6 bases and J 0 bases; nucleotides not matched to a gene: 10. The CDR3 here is CASRGLGDRSSYEQYF. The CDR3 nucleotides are TGTGCCAGCAGGGGGCTTGGGGACAGGAGCTCCTACGAGCAGTACTTC.

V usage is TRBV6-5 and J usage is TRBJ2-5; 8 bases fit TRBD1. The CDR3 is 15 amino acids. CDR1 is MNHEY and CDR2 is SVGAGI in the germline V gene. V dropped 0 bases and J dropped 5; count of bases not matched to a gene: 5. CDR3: CASSYSGQGVETQYF. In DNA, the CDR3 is TGTGCCAGCAGTTACTCCGGACAGGGCGTGGAGACCCAGTACTTC.

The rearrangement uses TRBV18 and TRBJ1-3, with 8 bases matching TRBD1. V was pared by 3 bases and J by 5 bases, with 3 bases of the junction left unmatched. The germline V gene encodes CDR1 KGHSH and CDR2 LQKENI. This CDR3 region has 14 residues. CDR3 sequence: CASSPGQDRNTIYF. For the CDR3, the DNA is TGTGCCAGCTCACCGGGACAGGATCGAAACACCATATATTTT. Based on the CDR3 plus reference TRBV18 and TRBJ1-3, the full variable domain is NAGVMQNPRHLVRRRGQEARLRCSPMKGHSHVYWYRQLPEEGLKFMVYLQKENIIDESGMPKERFSAEFPKEGPSILRIQQVVRGDSAAYFCASSPGQDRNTIYFGEGSWLTVV.

CDR3: CASSPPSGRAGSVFF. CDR3 coding DNA: TGTGCCAGCTCACCCCCTAGCGGGAGGGCCGGGTCGGTTTTCTTC. The chain is built from TRBV18 and TRBJ2-1, with 12 bases lining up with TRBD2. The CDR3 covers 15 residues. Germline V gene lookup returns CDR1 KGHSH and CDR2 LQKENI. V shed 3 bases, J shed 16 bases, and the junction held 13 bases outside the gene matches. Full variable domain (outside the CDR3, taken from reference TRBV18 and TRBJ2-1): NAGVMQNPRHLVRRRGQEARLRCSPMKGHSHVYWYRQLPEEGLKFMVYLQKENIIDESGMPKERFSAEFPKEGPSILRIQQVVRGDSAAYFCASSPPSGRAGSVFFGPGTRLTVL.

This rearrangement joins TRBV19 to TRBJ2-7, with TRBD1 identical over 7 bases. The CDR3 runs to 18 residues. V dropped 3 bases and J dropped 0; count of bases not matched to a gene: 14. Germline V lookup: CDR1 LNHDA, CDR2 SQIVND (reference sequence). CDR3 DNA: TGTGCCAGTAGTATCAACGGGATATGGACAGGTTCCTCCTACGAGCAGTACTTC. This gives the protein CASSINGIWTGSSYEQYF.

Written as DNA, the CDR3 is TGTGCCAGCTGGGGGGGGCCAAGTGGAACCGGGGAGCTGTTTTTT. This codes for CASWGGPSGTGELFF. This chain joins TRBV7-9 and TRBJ2-2, with D perhaps TRBD2 (7 bases). Germline V lookup: CDR1 SEHNR, CDR2 FQNEAQ (reference sequence). Trimming took off 8 bases at V and 5 bases at J, with 18 bases between the two ends. This CDR3 has 15 amino acids.

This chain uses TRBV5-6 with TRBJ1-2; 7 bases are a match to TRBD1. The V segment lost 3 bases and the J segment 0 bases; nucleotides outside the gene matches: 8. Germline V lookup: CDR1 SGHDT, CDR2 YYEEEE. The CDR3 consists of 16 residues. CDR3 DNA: TGTGCCAGCAGCTCCGGGACAGTGCTAGCTAACTATGGCTACACCTTC. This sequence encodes CASSSGTVLANYGYTF.

CDR3 sequence reads: CASSPGLAGETQYF. The CDR3 DNA is TGTGCCAGCAGCCCGGGACTAGCGGGAGAGACCCAGTACTTC. The chain couples TRBV11-2 to TRBJ2-5; 12 nucleotides line up with TRBD2. The V and J ends lost 5 bases and 4 bases, in that order; junction bases with no gene match: 2. The CDR3 runs 14 residues. Germline CDR1 is SGHAT and CDR2 is FQNNGV.

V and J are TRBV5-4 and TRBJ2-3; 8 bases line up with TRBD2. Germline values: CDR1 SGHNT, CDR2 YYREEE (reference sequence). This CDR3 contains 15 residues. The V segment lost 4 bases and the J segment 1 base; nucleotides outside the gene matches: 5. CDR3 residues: CASSVGAGGTDTQYF. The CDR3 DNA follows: TGTGCCAGCAGCGTCGGAGCGGGAGGCACAGATACGCAGTATTTT.

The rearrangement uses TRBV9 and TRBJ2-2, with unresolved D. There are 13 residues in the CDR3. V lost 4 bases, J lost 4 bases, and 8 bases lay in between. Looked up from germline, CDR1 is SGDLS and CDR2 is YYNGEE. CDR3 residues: CASSLTLTGELFF. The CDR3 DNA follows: TGTGCCAGCAGCCTCACTCTCACCGGGGAGCTGTTTTTT.

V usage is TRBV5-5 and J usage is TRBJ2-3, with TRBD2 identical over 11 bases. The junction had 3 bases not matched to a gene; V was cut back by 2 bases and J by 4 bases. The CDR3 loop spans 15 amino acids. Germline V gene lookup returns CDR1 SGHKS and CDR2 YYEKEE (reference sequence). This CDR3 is CASSLLAGASDTQYF. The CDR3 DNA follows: TGTGCCAGCAGCTTACTAGCGGGAGCGTCAGATACGCAGTATTTT.

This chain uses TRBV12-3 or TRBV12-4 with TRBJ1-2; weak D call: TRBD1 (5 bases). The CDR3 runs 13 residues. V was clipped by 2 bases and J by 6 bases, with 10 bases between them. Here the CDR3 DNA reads TGTGCCAGCAGTTTATCCACGGGGGATGGCTACACCTTC. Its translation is CASSLSTGDGYTF.

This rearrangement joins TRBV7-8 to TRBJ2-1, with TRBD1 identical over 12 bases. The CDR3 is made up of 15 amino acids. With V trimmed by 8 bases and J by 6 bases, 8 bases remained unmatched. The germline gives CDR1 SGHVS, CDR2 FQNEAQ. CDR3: CASGRGTGGRNEQFF. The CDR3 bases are TGTGCCAGCGGTCGCGGGACAGGGGGCCGCAATGAGCAGTTCTTC.

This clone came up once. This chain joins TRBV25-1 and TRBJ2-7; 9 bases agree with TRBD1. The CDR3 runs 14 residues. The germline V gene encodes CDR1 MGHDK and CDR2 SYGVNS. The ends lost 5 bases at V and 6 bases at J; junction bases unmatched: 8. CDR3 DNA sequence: TGTGCCAGCAGTTTAGGGACAGGGTTTGTCGAGCAGTACTTC. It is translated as CASSLGTGFVEQYF.

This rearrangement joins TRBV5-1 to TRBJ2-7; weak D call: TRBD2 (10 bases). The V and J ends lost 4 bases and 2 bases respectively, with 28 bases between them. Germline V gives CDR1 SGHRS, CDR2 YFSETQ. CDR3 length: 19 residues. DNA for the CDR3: TGCGCCAGCAGCCCCGGGACAGGGAGTACTAGCGGGACAACCTACGAGCAGTACTTC. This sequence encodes CASSPGTGSTSGTTYEQYF.

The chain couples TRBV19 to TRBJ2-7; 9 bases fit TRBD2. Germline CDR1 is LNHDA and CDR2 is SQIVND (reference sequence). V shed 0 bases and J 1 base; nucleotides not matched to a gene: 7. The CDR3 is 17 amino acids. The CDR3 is CASSIETTSGYSYEQYF. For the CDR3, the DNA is TGTGCCAGTAGTATAGAAACGACTAGCGGTTATTCCTACGAGCAGTACTTC. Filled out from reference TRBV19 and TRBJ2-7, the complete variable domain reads DGGITQSPKYLFRKEGQNVTLSCEQNLNHDAMYWYRQDPGQGLRLIYYSQIVNDFQKGDIAEGYSVSREKKESFPLTVTSAQKNPTAFYLCASSIETTSGYSYEQYFGPGTRLTVT.

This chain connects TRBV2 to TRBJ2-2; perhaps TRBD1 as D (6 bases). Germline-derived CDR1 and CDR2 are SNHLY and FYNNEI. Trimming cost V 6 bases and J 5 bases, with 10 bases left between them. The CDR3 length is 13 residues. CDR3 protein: CASRGDRTGELFF. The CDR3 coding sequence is TGTGCCAGCAGGGGAGACAGGACCGGGGAGCTGTTTTTT.

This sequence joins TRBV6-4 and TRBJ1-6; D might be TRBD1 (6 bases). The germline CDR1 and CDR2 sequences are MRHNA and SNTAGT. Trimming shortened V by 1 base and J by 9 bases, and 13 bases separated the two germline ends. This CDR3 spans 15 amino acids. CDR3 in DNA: TGTGCCAGCAGTGACTACGGGGGGGGCGCTTCACCCCTCCACTTT. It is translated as CASSDYGGGASPLHF.

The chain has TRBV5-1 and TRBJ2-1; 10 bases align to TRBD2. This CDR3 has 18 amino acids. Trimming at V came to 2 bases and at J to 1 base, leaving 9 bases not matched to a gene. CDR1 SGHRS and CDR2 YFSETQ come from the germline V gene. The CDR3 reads CASSLVSGGTISYNEQFF. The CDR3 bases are TGCGCCAGCAGCTTAGTTAGCGGGGGGACAATTTCCTACAATGAGCAGTTCTTC.

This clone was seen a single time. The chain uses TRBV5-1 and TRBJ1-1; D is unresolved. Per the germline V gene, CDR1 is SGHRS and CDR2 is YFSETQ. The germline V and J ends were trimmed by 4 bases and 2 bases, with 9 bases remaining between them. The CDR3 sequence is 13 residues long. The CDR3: CASSPVANTEAFF. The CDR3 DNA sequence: TGCGCCAGCAGCCCGGTAGCCAACACTGAAGCTTTCTTT.

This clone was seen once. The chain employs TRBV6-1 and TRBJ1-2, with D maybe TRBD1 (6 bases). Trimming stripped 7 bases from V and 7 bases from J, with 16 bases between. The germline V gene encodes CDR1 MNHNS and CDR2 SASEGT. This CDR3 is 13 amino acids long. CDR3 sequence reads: CASNLDSVGGYTF. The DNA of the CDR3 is TGTGCCAGCAATCTGGACAGTGTAGGTGGCTACACCTTC.

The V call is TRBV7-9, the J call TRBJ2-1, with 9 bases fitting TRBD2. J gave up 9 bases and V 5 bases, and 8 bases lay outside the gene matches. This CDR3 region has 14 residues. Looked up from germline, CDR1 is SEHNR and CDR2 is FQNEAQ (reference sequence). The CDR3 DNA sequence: TGTGCCAGCAGCAGCCCGGGACTAGCTGGTGAGCAGTTCTTC. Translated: CASSSPGLAGEQFF.

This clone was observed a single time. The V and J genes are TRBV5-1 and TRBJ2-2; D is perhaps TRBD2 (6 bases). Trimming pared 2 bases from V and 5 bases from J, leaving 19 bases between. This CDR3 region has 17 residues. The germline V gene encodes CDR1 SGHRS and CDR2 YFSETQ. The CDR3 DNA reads TGCGCCAGCAGCTTAACGCCGACTAGTGGGGCAACCGGGGAGCTGTTTTTT. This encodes CASSLTPTSGATGELFF.

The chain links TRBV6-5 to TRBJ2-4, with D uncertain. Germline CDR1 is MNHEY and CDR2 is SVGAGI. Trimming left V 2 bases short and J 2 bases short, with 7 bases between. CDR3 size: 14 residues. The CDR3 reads CASSYDSSKNIQYF. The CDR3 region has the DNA TGTGCCAGCAGTTACGACTCGTCCAAAAACATTCAGTACTTC.

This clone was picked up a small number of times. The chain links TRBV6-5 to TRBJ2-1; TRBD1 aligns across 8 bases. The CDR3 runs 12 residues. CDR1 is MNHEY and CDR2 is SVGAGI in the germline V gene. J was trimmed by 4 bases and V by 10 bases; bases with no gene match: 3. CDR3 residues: CATWDRYNEQFF. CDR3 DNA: TGTGCCACTTGGGACAGGTACAATGAGCAGTTCTTC.